Listed below are T cell receptor beta chains from one sample, sequenced in a study of tumor-infiltrating lymphocytes in primary liver carcinoma. MiXCR, applied by TCRdb to the multiplex PCR reads, yields one record per CDR3 protein. The sample comprises about 78,000 distinct CDR3 sequences, more than 60% of which are singletons, and about 30% rests with the top ten. The sample was liver tumor tissue from sampling region 4. The origin of the receptors is a man aged 35 to 55 with primary liver carcinoma and hepatitis B virus infection. CDR3s include the opening cysteine and the closing phenylalanine or tryptophan. Fields, in order: clone size, J gene, V gene, D gene, CDR3 protein, CDR3 DNA. The D gene is left open where the match is weak. Expanded clones are given a class, and other clones once, few, many or no size at all.

>-|TRBJ2-1|TRBV29-1|-
CGGSDNEQFF
TGCGGCGGATCAGACAACGAGCAGTTCTTC
>-|TRBJ2-3|TRBV12-3/TRBV12-4|-
CASTSGGTDTQYF
TGTGCCAGCACTTCTGGCGGCACAGATACGCAGTATTTT
>once|TRBJ1-1|TRBV11-2|-
CTSSQNWVAALTEALF
TGTACCAGTAGCCAAAACTGGGTGGCGGCACTCACTGAAGCTTTATTT
>-|TRBJ2-1|TRBV6-6|-
CARSQVGTYNEQFF
TGTGCCAGGAGCCAAGTGGGGACCTACAATGAGCAGTTCTTC
>few|TRBJ1-2|TRBV29-1|-
CSFEDGYGYGYTF
TGCAGTTTTGAAGATGGTTACGGCTATGGCTACACCTTC
>-|TRBJ2-4|TRBV4-2|TRBD2
CANSQVAGVDNIQYF
TGTGCCAACAGCCAAGTCGCGGGAGTGGACAACATTCAGTACTTC
>-|TRBJ2-7|TRBV12-3/TRBV12-4|TRBD2
CASGSLGLGEQYF
TGTGCCAGCGGTTCCCTTGGACTAGGCGAACAGTACTTC
>-|TRBJ2-1|TRBV29-1|TRBD2
CSVEDSSGRLDEQLF
TGCAGCGTCGAAGATAGTAGCGGGAGACTGGATGAGCAGCTCTTC
>-|TRBJ2-7|TRBV29-1|-
CSGIAFGEQYF
TGCAGCGGAATAGCATTTGGGGAGCAGTACTTC
>many|TRBJ1-2|TRBV6-5|TRBD1
CASRRTGRDYGYTF
TGTGCCAGCAGACGGACAGGGCGGGACTATGGCTACACCTTC
>-|TRBJ2-2|TRBV6-5|-
CASNSNSGAGELFF
TGTGCCAGTAACTCGAATTCCGGGGCCGGGGAGCTGTTTTTT
>-|TRBJ1-2|TRBV12-5|TRBD1
CASGLVLGQGRCGYTF
TGTGCTAGTGGTTTGGTCTTAGGACAGGGGCGCTGTGGCTACACCTTC
>-|TRBJ2-1|TRBV5-4|-
CARSPRTQEFF
TGTGCCAGAAGCCCTCGGACGCAGGAGTTCTTC
>-|TRBJ2-5|TRBV20-1|TRBD2
CSARDQAGVDETQYF
TGCAGTGCTAGAGATCAGGCGGGAGTCGATGAGACCCAGTACTTC
>medium-sized|TRBJ2-3|TRBV6-1|TRBD2
CASSQLAGLTTDTQYF
TGTGCCAGCAGTCAATTAGCGGGTTTAACCACAGATACGCAGTATTTT
>-|TRBJ1-2|TRBV29-1|TRBD1
CRVDRVPGYTF
TGCAGAGTTGACAGGGTTCCTGGCTACACCTTC
>-|TRBJ1-2|TRBV29-1|-
CNSAGVLNYGYTF
TGCAATTCGGCGGGGGTTCTAAACTATGGCTACACCTTT
>-|TRBJ2-5|TRBV11-2|-
CTSRSRDLAPQETQYF
TGTACCAGCAGATCCCGGGACTTGGCCCCCCAAGAGACCCAGTATTTC
>-|TRBJ2-5|TRBV11-2|-
CASSATWDGVSQYF
TGTGCCAGCAGCGCCACCTGGGACGGGGTTTCACAGTACTTC
>many|TRBJ2-7|TRBV6-2/TRBV6-3|TRBD2
CASSYPGTSGYEQYF
TGTGCCAGCAGTTACCCCGGGACTAGCGGCTACGAGCAGTACTTC
>many|TRBJ2-2|TRBV30|TRBD1
CALRQGGYTGELFF
TGTGCCCTTAGACAGGGGGGTTACACCGGGGAGCTGTTTTTT
>-|TRBJ2-7|TRBV29-1|TRBD1
CNVLGQAAYEQYF
TGCAACGTTCTCGGACAGGCCGCCTACGAGCAGTACTTC
>-|TRBJ1-2|TRBV11-2|-
CASISVGNYGYTF
TGTGCCAGCATCTCAGTGGGGAACTATGGCTACACCTTC
>-|TRBJ2-7|TRBV29-1|-
CSVKGDSYEQYF
TGCAGCGTCAAAGGCGACTCCTACGAGCAGTACTTC
>-|TRBJ2-3|TRBV12-3/TRBV12-4|TRBD2
CASSLVAGITDTQYF
TGTGCCAGCAGTTTAGTAGCGGGGATCACAGATACGCAGTATTTT
>-|TRBJ1-2|TRBV4-1|TRBD1
CISSQEDRGNYGYTF
TGCATCAGCAGCCAGGAGGACAGGGGAAACTATGGCTACACCTTC
>-|TRBJ2-1|TRBV4-1|TRBD2
CVRSQGRDNEQFF
TGCGTCAGAAGCCAAGGGAGGGACAATGAGCAGTTCTTC
>-|TRBJ1-2|TRBV12-3/TRBV12-4|-
CAGTAGSHYDYTF
TGTGCCGGCACCGCAGGATCCCACTATGACTACACCTTC
>-|TRBJ1-1|TRBV6-5|-
CSSSSQTRTEAFF
TGTTCCAGCAGTTCCCAGACTAGAACTGAAGCTTTCTTC
>-|TRBJ1-3|TRBV7-3|-
CVSSLSGGFGNTIYF
TGTGTCAGCAGCTTAAGCGGGGGATTCGGAAACACCATATATTTT
>-|TRBJ2-1|TRBV11-2|-
CVTGQDKPSYNEQFF
TGTGTCACCGGGCAAGACAAGCCGTCCTACAATGAGCAGTTCTTC
>-|TRBJ2-4|TRBV11-2|TRBD2
CACSPQRGWDIRYF
TGTGCCTGCAGCCCCCAGCGGGGGTGGGACATTCGGTACTTC
>-|TRBJ1-1|TRBV4-1|TRBD1
CASSQLRGRGIEAFF
TGCGCCAGCAGCCAACTCAGGGGGCGTGGCATTGAAGCTTTCTTT
>many|TRBJ1-1|TRBV12-3/TRBV12-4|-
CASFPRGLTEAFF
TGTGCCAGCTTCCCCAGGGGTCTCACTGAAGCTTTCTTT
>-|TRBJ2-7|TRBV12-3/TRBV12-4|-
CASSTGVYEQSF
TGTGCCAGCAGTACCGGGGTCTACGAGCAATCCTTC
>-|TRBJ1-6|TRBV12-3/TRBV12-4|TRBD1
CSSSRKGGNSPLHF
TGTTCCAGCAGTCGTAAAGGGGGCAATTCACCCCTCCACTTT
>-|TRBJ2-6|TRBV19|-
CTSSAGTPSSGANVLTF
TGTACCAGTAGCGCCGGGACACCATCCTCTGGGGCCAACGTCCTGACTTTC